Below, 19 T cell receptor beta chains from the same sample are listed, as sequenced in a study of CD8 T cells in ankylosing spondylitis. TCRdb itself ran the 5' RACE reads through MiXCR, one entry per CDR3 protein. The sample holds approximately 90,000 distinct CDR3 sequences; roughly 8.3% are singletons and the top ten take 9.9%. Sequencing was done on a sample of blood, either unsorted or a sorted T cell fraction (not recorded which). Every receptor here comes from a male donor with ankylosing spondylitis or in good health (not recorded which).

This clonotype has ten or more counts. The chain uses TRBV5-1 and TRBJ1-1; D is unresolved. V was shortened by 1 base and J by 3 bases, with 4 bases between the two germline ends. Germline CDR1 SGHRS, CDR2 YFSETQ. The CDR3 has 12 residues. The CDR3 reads CASSLRDTEAFF. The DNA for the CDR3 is TGCGCCAGCAGCTTGAGGGACACTGAAGCTTTCTTT.

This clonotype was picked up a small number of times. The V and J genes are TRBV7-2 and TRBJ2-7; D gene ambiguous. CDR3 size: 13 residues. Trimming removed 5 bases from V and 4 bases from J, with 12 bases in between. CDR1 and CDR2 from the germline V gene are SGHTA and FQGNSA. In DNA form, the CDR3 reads TGTGCCAGCAGCCCGCTTAGCTTTTACGAGCAGTACTTC. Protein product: CASSPLSFYEQYF.

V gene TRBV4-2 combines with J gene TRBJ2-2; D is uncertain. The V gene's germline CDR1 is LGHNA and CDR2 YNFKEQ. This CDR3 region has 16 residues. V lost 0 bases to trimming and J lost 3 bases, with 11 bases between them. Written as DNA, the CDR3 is TGTGCCAGCAGCCAAGATTCGAACCGGGACACCGGGGAGCTGTTTTTT. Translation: CASSQDSNRDTGELFF.

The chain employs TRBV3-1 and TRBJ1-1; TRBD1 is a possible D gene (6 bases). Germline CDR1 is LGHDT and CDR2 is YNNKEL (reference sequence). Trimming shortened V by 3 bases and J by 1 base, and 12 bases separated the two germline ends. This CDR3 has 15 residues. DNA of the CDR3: TGTGCCAGCAGCCAGACAGGTTGGAAGAACACTGAAGCTTTCTTT. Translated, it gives CASSQTGWKNTEAFF.

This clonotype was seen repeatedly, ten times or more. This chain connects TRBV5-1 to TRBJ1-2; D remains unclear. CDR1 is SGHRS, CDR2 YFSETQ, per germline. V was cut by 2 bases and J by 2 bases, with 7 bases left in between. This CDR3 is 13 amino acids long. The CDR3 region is CASSFGGNYGYTF. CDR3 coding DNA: TGCGCCAGCAGCTTCGGCGGGAACTATGGCTACACCTTC.

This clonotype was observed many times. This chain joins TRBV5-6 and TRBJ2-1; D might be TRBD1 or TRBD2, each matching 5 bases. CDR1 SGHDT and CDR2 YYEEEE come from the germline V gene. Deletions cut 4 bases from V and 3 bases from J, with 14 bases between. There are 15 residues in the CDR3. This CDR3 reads CASSLRGGIYNEQFF. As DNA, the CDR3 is TGTGCCAGCAGCCTCCGTGGGGGTATCTACAATGAGCAGTTCTTC.

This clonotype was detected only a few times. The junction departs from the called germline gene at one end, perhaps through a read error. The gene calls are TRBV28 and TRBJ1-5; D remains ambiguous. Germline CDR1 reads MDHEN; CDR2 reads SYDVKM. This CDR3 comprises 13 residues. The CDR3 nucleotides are TGCGCGCACCGGGCCACCAGCAATCAGCCCCAGCATTTT. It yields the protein CAHRATSNQPQHF.

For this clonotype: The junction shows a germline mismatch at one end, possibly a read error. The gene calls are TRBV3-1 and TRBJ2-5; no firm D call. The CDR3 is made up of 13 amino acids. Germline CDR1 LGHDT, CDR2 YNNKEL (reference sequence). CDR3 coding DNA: TGTGCCAGTAGCCAACTGAGACAAGAGACCCAGTACTTC. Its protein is CASSQLRQETQYF.

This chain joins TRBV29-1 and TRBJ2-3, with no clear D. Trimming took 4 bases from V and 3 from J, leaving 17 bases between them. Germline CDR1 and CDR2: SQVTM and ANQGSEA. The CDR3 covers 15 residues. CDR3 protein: CSVVSPFGLTDTQYF. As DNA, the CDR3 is TGCAGCGTTGTTTCGCCCTTTGGTTTGACAGATACGCAGTATTTT.

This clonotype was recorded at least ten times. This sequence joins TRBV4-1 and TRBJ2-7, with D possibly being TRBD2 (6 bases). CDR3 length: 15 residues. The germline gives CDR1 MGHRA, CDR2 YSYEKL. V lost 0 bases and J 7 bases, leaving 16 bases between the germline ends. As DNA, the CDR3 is TGCGCCAGCAGCCAAGATCACGGGAGAGCCTGGGAGCAGTACTTC. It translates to CASSQDHGRAWEQYF.

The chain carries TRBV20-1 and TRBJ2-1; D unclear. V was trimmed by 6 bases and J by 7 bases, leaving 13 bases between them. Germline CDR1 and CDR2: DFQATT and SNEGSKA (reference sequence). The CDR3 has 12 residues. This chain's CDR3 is CSAAQSSNEQFF. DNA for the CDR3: TGCAGTGCAGCACAGTCCTCGAATGAGCAGTTCTTC.

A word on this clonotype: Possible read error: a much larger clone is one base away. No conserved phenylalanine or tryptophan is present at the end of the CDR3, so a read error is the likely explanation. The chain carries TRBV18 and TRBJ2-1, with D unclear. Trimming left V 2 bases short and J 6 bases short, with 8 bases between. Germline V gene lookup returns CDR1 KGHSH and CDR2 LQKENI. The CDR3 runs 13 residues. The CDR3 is CASSPSSRNEQFL. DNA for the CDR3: TGTGCCAGCTCACCAAGCAGTCGCAATGAGCAGTTCCTC.

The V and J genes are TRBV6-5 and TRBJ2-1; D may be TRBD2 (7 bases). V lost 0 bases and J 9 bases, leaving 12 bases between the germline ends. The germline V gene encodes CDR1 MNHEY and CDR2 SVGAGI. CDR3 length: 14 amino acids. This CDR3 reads CASSYSGGRGEQFF. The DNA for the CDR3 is TGTGCCAGCAGTTACTCGGGGGGGCGAGGTGAGCAGTTCTTC.

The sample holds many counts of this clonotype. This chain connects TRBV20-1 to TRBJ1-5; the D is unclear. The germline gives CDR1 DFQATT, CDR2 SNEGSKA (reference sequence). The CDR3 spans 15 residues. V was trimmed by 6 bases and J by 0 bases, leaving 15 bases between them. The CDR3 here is CSAKRTAHSNQPQHF. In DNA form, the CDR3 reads TGCAGTGCCAAGAGGACGGCCCATAGCAATCAGCCCCAGCATTTT.

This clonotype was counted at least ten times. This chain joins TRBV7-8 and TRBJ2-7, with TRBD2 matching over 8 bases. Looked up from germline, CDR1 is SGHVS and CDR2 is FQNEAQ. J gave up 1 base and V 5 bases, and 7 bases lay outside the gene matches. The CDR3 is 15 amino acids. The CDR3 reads CASSPPRGRSYEQYF. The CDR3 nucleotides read TGTGCCAGCAGCCCACCCCGCGGGAGGTCCTACGAGCAGTACTTC.

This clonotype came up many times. The DNA for the CDR3 is TGTGCCATCAGTACCTATGGGGCGATAGATACGCAGTATTTT. Translation gives CAISTYGAIDTQYF. The V gene is TRBV10-3, the J gene TRBJ2-3, with D maybe TRBD1 (5 bases). This CDR3 is built from 14 residues. CDR1 is ENHRY and CDR2 is SYGVKD in the germline V gene. V was cut by 5 bases and J by 5 bases, with 14 bases left in between.

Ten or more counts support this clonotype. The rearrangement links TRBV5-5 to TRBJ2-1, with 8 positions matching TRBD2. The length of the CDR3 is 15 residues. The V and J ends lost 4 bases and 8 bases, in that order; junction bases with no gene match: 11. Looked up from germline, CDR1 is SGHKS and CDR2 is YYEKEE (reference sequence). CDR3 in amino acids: CASSAIAGLDDEQFF. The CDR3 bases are TGTGCCAGCAGCGCGATAGCGGGACTGGACGATGAGCAGTTCTTC.

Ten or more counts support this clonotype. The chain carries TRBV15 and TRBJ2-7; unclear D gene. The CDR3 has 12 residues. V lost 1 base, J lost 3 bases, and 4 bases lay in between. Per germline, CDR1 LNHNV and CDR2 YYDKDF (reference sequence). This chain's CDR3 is CATSRGVYEQYF. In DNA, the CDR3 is TGTGCCACCAGCAGAGGTGTCTACGAGCAGTACTTC.

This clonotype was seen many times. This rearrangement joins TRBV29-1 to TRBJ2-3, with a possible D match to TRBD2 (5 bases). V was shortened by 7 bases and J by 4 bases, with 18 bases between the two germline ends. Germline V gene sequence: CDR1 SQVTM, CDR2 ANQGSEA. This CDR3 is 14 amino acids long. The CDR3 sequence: CSELSSERADTQYF. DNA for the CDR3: TGCAGCGAGCTAAGCAGTGAGAGGGCAGATACGCAGTATTTT.